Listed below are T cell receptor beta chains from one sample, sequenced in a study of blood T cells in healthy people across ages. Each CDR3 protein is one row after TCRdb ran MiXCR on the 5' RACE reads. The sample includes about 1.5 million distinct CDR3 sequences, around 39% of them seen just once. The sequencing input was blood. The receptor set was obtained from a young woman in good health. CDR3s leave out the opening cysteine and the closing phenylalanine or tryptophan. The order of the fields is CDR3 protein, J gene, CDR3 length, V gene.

cdr3_aa: SVEDTRDGVIHYGYT; j_call: TRBJ1-2; cdr3_length: 15; v_call: TRBV29-1
cdr3_aa: ASSRTGRDTGELF; j_call: TRBJ2-2; cdr3_length: 13; v_call: TRBV4-1
cdr3_aa: ASSPSRDMNTEAF; j_call: TRBJ1-1; cdr3_length: 13; v_call: TRBV6-2/TRBV6-3
cdr3_aa: ASSTTGTSDYNEQF; j_call: TRBJ2-1; cdr3_length: 14; v_call: TRBV7-6
cdr3_aa: SVLGPADYEQY; j_call: TRBJ2-7; cdr3_length: 11; v_call: TRBV29-1
cdr3_aa: ASSLSDKNTGELF; j_call: TRBJ2-2; cdr3_length: 13; v_call: TRBV5-6
cdr3_aa: ATSAGTGYTDTQY; j_call: TRBJ2-3; cdr3_length: 13; v_call: TRBV24-1
cdr3_aa: ATTGPQVQETQY; j_call: TRBJ2-5; cdr3_length: 12; v_call: TRBV2
cdr3_aa: ASKRAGALGGNEQF; j_call: TRBJ2-1; cdr3_length: 14; v_call: TRBV6-5
cdr3_aa: ASSGAPAGGLYEQY; j_call: TRBJ2-7; cdr3_length: 14; v_call: TRBV2
cdr3_aa: SVDFIYGIYGYT; j_call: TRBJ1-2; cdr3_length: 12; v_call: TRBV29-1
cdr3_aa: ASSRLGVVKNIQY; j_call: -; cdr3_length: 13; v_call: TRBV12-3/TRBV12-4
cdr3_aa: ASSYSSKEAKSTNEKLF; j_call: TRBJ1-4; cdr3_length: 17; v_call: TRBV6-2/TRBV6-3
cdr3_aa: ASSLAGLAGGGEQF; j_call: TRBJ2-1; cdr3_length: 14; v_call: TRBV7-6
cdr3_aa: SASGQGAREGSTDTQY; j_call: TRBJ2-3; cdr3_length: 16; v_call: TRBV20-1
cdr3_aa: ASSVKGGNEQF; j_call: TRBJ2-1; cdr3_length: 11; v_call: TRBV7-2
cdr3_aa: ASIGQGSNQPQH; j_call: TRBJ1-5; cdr3_length: 12; v_call: TRBV2
cdr3_aa: ASSPTLTGELF; j_call: TRBJ2-2; cdr3_length: 11; v_call: TRBV7-2
cdr3_aa: AWSVRDRAREQF; j_call: TRBJ2-1; cdr3_length: 12; v_call: TRBV30
cdr3_aa: ASSRLGAWDNEQY; j_call: TRBJ2-7; cdr3_length: 13; v_call: TRBV3-1
cdr3_aa: ASSRLAGTNEQF; j_call: TRBJ2-1; cdr3_length: 12; v_call: TRBV4-1
cdr3_aa: ASNKPLAGNNEQF; j_call: TRBJ2-1; cdr3_length: 13; v_call: TRBV6-1
cdr3_aa: ASSAVLQSGANVLT; j_call: TRBJ2-6; cdr3_length: 14; v_call: TRBV2
cdr3_aa: SVAYSTGELF; j_call: TRBJ2-2; cdr3_length: 10; v_call: TRBV29-1
cdr3_aa: SAPGRLAGDWETQY; j_call: TRBJ2-5; cdr3_length: 14; v_call: TRBV20-1
cdr3_aa: ASSQVSEDSGNLHNEQF; j_call: TRBJ2-1; cdr3_length: 17; v_call: TRBV3-1
cdr3_aa: ASSYLPGQGSAF; j_call: TRBJ1-1; cdr3_length: 12; v_call: TRBV7-9